This T cell receptor (beta chain) came from a study of response to subunit inactivated influenza vaccine. Whole-study findings and limits: Authors suggested seasonal influenza vaccinations each recruit few new T cells.

TCRdb redid the calling of the RT-PCR reads with MiXCR, one entry per CDR3 protein. The table records a few hundred thousand distinct CDR3 sequences, around 22% of them present only once. In regard to this clonotype: The antigen is not known.

CDR1 and CDR2 (germline): SGHRS, YFSETQ. This CDR3 has 14 amino acids. Trimming pared 2 bases from V and 5 bases from J, leaving 12 bases between. This TCR derives from a man between 50 and 69 years old who received an inactivated influenza vaccine. The chain joins TRBV5-1 to TRBJ2-3, with D perhaps matching TRBD1 or TRBD2 (5 bases each). The sequenced sample was PBMCs from blood, obtained about 19 months after vaccination. CDR3: CASSLGTQLDTQYF. The DNA of the CDR3 is TGCGCCAGCAGCTTAGGGACCCAGTTAGATACGCAGTATTTT. Filled out from reference TRBV5-1 and TRBJ2-3, the complete variable domain reads KAGVTQTPRYLIKTRGQQVTLSCSPISGHRSVSWYQQTPGQGLQFLFEYFSETQRNKGNFPGRFSGRQFSNSRSEMNVSTLELGDSALYLCASSLGTQLDTQYFGPGTRLTVL.